This TCR beta chain was recovered during a study of control samples from healthy donors and cancer patients (dated by TCRdb to 2020 to 2022). This clone has just a few counts. Its binding antigen is unknown. The input lacks base qualities; no much larger clone sits a single base away. Libraries came from the immunoSEQ multiplex PCR assay. The clones in this table, taken by TCRdb from immuneACCESS, are in-frame only. Not every clone is retained; where verified, under half of the shortfall comes from an unresolved V gene, and the cause of the rest is unknown. This sample gives 90,000 to 95,000 clones in total; around four fifths of them show up just once. Roughly a fifth of the sample comes from the top ten. The germline V gene gives CDR1 as SGHVS and CDR2 as FQNEAQ. The CDR3 covers 13 residues, taking in both the cysteine and the phenylalanine. The retained sequence is limited to the CDR3, 39 bases, with the frame set at the first base. Clipping removes 7 bases from V and 8 bases from J, with 5 as the unmatched junction base count.

The chain is assembled from TRBV7-8 and TRBJ2-1, with 10 junctional bases fitting TRBD2. The source material was blood. The sequence derives from a man aged 30 to 39 in good health. CDR3 loop: CASNIGTSDEQFF. The sequence in DNA is TGTGCCAGCAACATCGGGACTAGCGATGAGCAGTTCTTC.